The clone carrying this T cell receptor (beta chain) has more than one count but fewer than ten. Its antigen is currently unknown. The source of the sample is a study of identical twins. The CDR3 totals 14 residues. Germline V lookup: CDR1 SGHRS, CDR2 YFSETQ. V lost 4 bases, J lost 0 bases, and 11 bases lay in between. General study findings and limits: Memory repertoires showed no such pattern, whereas abundant cord blood beta clonotypes carried fewer insertions.

A universal primer site arose from template switching, and cDNA bore unique molecular identifiers. TCRdb used MiXCR to reprocess the 5' RACE reads, holding one entry per CDR3 protein. This sample has approximately 220,000 distinct CDR3 sequences; 7.5% occur once, and the top ten carry 1.9%. This sample also appeared in a second study, on yellow fever vaccine responses in identical twins.

The rearrangement links TRBV5-1 to TRBJ2-7; TRBD2 might be the D (5 bases). Sequencing was carried out using memory (CD45RO+) T cells sorted from blood. The source of this sequence is a woman aged 18-29 years in good health. DNA of the CDR3: TGCGCCAGCAGCGTCCTTGGGAGCTCCTACGAGCAGTACTTC. This encodes CASSVLGSSYEQYF.